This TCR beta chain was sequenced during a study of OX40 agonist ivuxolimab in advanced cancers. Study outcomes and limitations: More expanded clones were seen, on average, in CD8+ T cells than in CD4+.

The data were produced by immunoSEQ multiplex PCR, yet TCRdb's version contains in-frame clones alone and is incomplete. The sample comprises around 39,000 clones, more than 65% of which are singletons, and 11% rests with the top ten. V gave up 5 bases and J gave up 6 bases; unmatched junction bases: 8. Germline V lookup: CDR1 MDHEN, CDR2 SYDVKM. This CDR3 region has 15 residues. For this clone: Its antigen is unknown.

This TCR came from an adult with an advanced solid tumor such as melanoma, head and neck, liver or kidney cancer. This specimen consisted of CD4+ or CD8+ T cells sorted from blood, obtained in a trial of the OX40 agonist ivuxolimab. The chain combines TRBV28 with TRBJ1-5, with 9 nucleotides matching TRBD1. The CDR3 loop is CASSPRDREVQPQHF. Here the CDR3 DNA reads TGTGCCAGCAGTCCTCGGGACAGGGAAGTTCAGCCCCAGCATTTT.